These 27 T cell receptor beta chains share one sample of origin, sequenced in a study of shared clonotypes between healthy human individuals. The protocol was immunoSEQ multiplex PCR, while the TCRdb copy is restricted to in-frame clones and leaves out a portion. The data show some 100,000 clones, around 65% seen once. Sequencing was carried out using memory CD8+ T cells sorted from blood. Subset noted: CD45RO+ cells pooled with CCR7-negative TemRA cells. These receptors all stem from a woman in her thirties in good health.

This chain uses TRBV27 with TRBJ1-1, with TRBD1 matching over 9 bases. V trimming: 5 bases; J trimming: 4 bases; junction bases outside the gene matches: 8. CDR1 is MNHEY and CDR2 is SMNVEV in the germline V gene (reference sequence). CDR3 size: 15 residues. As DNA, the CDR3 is TGTGCCAGCAGTACCGGGACAGGGATTTCCACTGAAGCTTTCTTT. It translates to CASSTGTGISTEAFF.

The CDR3 protein is CASSPRGTSYEQYF. CDR3 coding DNA: TGTGCCAGCAGTCCCCGGGGGACCTCCTACGAGCAGTACTTC. This chain joins TRBV28 and TRBJ2-7; TRBD2 might be the D (6 bases). V was trimmed by 5 bases and J by 0 bases, leaving 11 bases between them. In germline, CDR1 is MDHEN, CDR2 SYDVKM. The CDR3 runs 14 residues.

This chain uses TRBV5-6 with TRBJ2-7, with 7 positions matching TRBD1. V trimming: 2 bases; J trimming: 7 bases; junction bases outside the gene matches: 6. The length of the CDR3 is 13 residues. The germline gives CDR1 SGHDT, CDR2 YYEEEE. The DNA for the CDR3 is TGTGCCAGCAGCTTAACAGGGGAAGGGGAGCAGTACTTC. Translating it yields CASSLTGEGEQYF.

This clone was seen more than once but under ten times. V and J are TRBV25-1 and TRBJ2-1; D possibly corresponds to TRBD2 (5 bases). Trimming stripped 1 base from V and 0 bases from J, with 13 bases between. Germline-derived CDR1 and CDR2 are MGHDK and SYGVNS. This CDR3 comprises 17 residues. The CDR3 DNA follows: TGTGCCAGCAGTGAATCCTCGGGATCGGGCTCCTACAATGAGCAGTTCTTC. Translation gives CASSESSGSGSYNEQFF.

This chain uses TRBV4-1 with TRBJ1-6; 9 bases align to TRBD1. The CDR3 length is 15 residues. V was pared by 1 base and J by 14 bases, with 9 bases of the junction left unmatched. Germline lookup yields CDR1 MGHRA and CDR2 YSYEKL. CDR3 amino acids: CASSQVRDRVVTLHF. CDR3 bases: TGCGCCAGCAGCCAAGTCCGGGACAGGGTCGTCACCCTCCACTTT.

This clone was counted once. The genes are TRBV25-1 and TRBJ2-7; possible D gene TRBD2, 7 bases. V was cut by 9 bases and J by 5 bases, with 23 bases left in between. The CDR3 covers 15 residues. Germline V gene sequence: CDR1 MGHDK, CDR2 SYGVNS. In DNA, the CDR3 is TGTGCCAGTTCCCCTAGAAGGGGGGGAACCAACGAGCAGTACTTC. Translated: CASSPRRGGTNEQYF.

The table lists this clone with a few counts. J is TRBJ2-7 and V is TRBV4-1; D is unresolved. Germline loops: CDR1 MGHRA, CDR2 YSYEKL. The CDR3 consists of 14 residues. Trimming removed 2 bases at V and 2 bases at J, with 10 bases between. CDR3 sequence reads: CASSQRDGAYEQYF. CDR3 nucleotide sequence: TGCGCCAGCAGCCAACGTGACGGAGCCTACGAGCAGTACTTC.

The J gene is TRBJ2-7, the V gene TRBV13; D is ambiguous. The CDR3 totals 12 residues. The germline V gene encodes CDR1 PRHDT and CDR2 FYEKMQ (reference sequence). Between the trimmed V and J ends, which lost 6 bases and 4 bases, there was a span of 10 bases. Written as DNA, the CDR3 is TGTGCCAGCAGTAACGGTGGGTACGAGCAGTACTTC. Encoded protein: CASSNGGYEQYF. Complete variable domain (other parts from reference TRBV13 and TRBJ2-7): AAGVIQSPRHLIKEKRETATLKCYPIPRHDTVYWYQQGPGQDPQFLISFYEKMQSDKGSIPDRFSAQQFSDYHSELNMSSLELGDSALYFCASSNGGYEQYFGPGTRLTVT.

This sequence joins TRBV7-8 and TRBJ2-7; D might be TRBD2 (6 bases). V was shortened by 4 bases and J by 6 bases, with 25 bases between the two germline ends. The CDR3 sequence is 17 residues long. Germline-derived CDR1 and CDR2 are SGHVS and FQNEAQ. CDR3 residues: CASSSSPRLEWHCEQYF. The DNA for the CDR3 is TGTGCCAGCAGCTCGTCACCCCGACTAGAATGGCACTGCGAGCAGTACTTC.

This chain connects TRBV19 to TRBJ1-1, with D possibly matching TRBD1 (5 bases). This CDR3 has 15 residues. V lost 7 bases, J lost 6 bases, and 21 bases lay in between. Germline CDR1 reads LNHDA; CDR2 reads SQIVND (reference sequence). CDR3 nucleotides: TGTGCCAGTACCCTAGGAGGGGCCCTTTTCTCTGAAGCTTTCTTT. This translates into CASTLGGALFSEAFF.

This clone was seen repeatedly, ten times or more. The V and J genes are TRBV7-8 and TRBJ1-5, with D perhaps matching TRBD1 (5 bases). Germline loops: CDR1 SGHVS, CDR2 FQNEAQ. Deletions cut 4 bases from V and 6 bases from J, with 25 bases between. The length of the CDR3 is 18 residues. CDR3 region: CASSSLPHGGSVSQPQHF. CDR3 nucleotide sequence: TGTGCCAGCAGCTCCCTACCACACGGGGGTAGTGTAAGTCAGCCCCAGCATTTT.

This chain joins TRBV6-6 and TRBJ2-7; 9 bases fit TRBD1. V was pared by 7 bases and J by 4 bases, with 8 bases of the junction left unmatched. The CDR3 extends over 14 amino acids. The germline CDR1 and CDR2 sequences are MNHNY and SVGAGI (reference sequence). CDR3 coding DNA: TGTGCCAGCAACACACAGGGGGCTAAGTACGAGCAGTACTTC. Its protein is CASNTQGAKYEQYF.

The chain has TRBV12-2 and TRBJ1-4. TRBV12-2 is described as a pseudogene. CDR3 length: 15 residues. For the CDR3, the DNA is TGTGCAAGTCGCCCTGAATCCTGTACTAATGAAAAACTGTTTTTT. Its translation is CASRPESCTNEKLFF.

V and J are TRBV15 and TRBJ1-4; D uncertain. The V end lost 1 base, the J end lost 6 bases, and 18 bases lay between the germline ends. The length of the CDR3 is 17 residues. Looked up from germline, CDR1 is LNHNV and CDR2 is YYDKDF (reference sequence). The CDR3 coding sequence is TGTGCCACCAGCAGAGTCGGCCGCCTGGAACGAGATGAAAAACTGTTTTTT. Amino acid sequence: CATSRVGRLERDEKLFF.

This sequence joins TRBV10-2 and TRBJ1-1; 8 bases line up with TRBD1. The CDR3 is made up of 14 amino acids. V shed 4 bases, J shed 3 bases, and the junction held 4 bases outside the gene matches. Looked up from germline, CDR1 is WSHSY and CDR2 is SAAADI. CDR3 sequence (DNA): TGCGCCAGCAGTGTCAACAGGGGGGACACTGAAGCTTTCTTT. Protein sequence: CASSVNRGDTEAFF.

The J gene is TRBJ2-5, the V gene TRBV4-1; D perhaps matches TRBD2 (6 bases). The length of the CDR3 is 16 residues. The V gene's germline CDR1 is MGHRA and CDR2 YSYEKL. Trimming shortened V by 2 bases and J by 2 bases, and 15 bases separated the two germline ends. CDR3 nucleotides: TGCGCCAGCAGCCAAAAGAACACGGGACTGCAAGAGACCCAGTACTTC. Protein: CASSQKNTGLQETQYF.

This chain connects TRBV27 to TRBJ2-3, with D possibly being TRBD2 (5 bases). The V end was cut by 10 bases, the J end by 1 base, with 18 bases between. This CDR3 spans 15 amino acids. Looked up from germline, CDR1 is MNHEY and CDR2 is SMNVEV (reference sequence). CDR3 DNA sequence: TGTGCCACCCGGATACGACTGGAGGGCACAGATACGCAGTATTTT. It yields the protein CATRIRLEGTDTQYF.

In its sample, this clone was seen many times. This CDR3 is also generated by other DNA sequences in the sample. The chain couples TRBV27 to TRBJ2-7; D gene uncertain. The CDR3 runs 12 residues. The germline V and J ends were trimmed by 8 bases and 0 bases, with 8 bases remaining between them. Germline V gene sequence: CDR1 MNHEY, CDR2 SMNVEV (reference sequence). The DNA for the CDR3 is TGTGCCAGCTACTCTAGCTCCTACGAGCAGTACTTC. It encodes CASYSSSYEQYF.

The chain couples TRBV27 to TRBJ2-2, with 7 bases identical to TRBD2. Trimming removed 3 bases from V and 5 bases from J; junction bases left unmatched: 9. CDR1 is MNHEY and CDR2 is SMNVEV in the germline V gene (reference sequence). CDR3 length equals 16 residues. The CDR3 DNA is TGTGCCAGCAGTTTGGGGCTAGCGGTATGGACCGGGGAGCTGTTTTTT. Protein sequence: CASSLGLAVWTGELFF.

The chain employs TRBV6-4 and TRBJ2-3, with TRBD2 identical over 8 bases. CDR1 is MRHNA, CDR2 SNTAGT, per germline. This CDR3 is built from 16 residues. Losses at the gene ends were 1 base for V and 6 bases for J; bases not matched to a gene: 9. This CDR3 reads CASSDLGLASLDTQYF. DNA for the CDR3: TGTGCCAGCAGTGACTTAGGACTAGCATCATTGGATACGCAGTATTTT.

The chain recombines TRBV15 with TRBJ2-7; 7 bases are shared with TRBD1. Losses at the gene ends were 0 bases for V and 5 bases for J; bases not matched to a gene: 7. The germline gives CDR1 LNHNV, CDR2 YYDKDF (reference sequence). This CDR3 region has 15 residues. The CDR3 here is CATSRDLTGWDEQYF. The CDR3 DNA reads TGTGCCACCAGCAGAGATTTGACAGGGTGGGACGAGCAGTACTTC.

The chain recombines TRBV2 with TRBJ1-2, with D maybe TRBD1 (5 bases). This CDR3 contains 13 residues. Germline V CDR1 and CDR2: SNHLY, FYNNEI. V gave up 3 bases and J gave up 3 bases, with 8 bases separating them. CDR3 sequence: CASSDDSYYGYTF. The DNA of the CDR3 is TGTGCCAGCAGTGATGACAGCTACTATGGCTACACCTTC.

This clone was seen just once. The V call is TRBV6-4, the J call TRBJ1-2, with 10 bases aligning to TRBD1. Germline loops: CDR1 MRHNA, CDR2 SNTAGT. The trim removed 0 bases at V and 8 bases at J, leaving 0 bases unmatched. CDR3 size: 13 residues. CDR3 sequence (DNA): TGTGCCAGCAGTGACTCGACAGGGGGCGGCTACACCTTC. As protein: CASSDSTGGGYTF.

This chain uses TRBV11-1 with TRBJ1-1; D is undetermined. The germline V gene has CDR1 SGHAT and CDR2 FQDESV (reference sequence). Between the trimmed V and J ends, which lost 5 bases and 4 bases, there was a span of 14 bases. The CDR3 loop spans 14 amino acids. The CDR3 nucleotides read TGTGCCAGCAGCACATCGGGGATTGGCACTGAAGCTTTCTTT. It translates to CASSTSGIGTEAFF.

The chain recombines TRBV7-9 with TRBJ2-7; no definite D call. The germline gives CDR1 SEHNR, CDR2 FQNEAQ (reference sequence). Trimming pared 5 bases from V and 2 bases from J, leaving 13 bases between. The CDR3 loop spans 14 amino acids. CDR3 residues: CASSPGALAYEQYF. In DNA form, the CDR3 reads TGTGCCAGCAGCCCCGGAGCGCTGGCCTACGAGCAGTACTTC.

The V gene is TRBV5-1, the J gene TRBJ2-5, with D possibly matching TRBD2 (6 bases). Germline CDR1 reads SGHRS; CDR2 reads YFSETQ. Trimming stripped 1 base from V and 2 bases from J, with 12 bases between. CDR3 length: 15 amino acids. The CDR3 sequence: CASSLSGDEQETQYF. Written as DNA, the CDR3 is TGCGCCAGCAGCTTGTCGGGGGACGAACAAGAGACCCAGTACTTC.

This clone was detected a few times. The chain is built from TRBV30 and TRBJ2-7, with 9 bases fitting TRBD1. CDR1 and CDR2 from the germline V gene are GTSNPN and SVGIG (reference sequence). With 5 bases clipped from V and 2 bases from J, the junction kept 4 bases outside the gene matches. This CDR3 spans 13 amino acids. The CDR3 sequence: CAWGTGTPYEQYF. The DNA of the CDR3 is TGTGCCTGGGGGACAGGGACTCCCTACGAGCAGTACTTC.